This T cell receptor (beta chain) was identified during a study of cytomegalovirus exposure and HLA in healthy donors. Study information: The 90 to 150 validation repertoires used a platform that matched the one used for the roughly 650 first-cohort repertoires, as a later analysis reported.

General study results and limits: Some TCR beta chains (164 of them) were listed as cytomegalovirus-associated. Most sequenced TCRs were rare (though some public TCRs occurred in many donors).

TCRdb keeps only in-frame clones here, not all; method: immunoSEQ multiplex PCR. This sample has approximately 73,000 clones; 85% to 95% occur once, and the top ten carry 3% to 4%. Regarding this clone: As yet, its antigen is unknown.

Looked up from germline, CDR1 is SGHRS and CDR2 is YFSETQ. The germline V and J ends were trimmed by 4 bases and 7 bases, with 19 bases remaining between them. The CDR3 totals 15 residues. The sequencing input was PBMCs. The clonotype originates from a man younger than 35 in good health and CMV-seronegative. The rearrangement joins TRBV5-1 to TRBJ2-3, with D perhaps TRBD2 (7 bases). CDR3 sequence reads: CASSPRRGPRHTQYF. CDR3 in DNA: TGCGCCAGCAGCCCGAGGCGGGGGCCCCGCCATACGCAGTATTTT.